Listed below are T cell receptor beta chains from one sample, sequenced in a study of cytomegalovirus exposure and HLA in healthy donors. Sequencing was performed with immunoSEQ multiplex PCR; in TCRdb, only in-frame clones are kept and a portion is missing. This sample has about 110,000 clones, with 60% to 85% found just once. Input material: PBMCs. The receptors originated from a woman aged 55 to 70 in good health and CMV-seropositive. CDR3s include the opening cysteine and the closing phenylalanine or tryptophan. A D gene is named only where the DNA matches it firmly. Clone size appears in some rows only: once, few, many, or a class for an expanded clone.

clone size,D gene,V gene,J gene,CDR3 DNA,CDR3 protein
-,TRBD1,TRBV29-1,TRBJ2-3,TGCAGCGTAGCCGGGACAGGGACCACAGATACGCAGTATTTT,CSVAGTGTTDTQYF
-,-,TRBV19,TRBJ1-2,TGTGCCAGTAAAATCTCAGACAGAGGTACCTATGGCTACACCTTC,CASKISDRGTYGYTF
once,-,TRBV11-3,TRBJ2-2,TGTGCCAGCGAGGGAGATTTCACCGGGGAGCTGTTTTTT,CASEGDFTGELFF
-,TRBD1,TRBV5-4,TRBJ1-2,TGTGCCAGCAGCCCACCGGAGGGACAGGCGTTCTATGGCTACACCTTC,CASSPPEGQAFYGYTF
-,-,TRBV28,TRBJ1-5,TGTGCCAGCAGTAGCACAGGGATCCCTGGGCCCCAGCATTTT,CASSSTGIPGPQHF
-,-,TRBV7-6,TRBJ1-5,TGTGCCAGCAGCTTAGGACCGGGAGAGAACGGCAATCAGCCCCAGCATTTT,CASSLGPGENGNQPQHF
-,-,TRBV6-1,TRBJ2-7,TGTGCCAGCATCATGGCAGGACACTACGCGCAGTACTTC,CASIMAGHYAQYF
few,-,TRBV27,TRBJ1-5,TGTGCCAGCAGCTCAGGAACACATAGCAATCAGCCCCAGCATTTT,CASSSGTHSNQPQHF
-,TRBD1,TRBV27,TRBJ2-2,TGTGCCAGCAGTTTCCTGGGGACAGTCAACACCGGGGAGCTGTTTTTT,CASSFLGTVNTGELFF
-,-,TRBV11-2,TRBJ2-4,TGTGCCAGCAGCTTAAGGGCTAGCAGAAACATTCAGTACTTC,CASSLRASRNIQYF
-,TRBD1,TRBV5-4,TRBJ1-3,TGTGCCAGCAGCTTGGCTTCAGGGGGCTCTGGAAACACCATATATTTT,CASSLASGGSGNTIYF
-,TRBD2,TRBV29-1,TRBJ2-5,TGCAGCGTACTCCGGGACTATGTCATTGAGACCCAGTACTTC,CSVLRDYVIETQYF
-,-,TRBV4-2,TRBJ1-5,TGTGCCAGCAGCCAAGATAATGCCAAACGGCAGCCCCAGCATTTT,CASSQDNAKRQPQHF
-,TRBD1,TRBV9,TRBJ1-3,TGTGCCAGCAGCGTACATCAGGGGGCTAGTAATGGAAACACCATATATTTT,CASSVHQGASNGNTIYF
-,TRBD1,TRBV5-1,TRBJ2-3,TGCGCCAGCAGCAACGGACAGGGGGGTGGAGATACGCAGTATTTT,CASSNGQGGGDTQYF
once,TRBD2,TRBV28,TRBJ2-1,TGTGCCAGCAGTTCACTCCGGGGGACTAGCGTTCGTGAGCAGTTCTTC,CASSSLRGTSVREQFF
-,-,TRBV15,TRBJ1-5,TGTGCCACCAGCAGAGGTCCTAACACGGGGGGCCCCAATCAGCCCCAGCATTTT,CATSRGPNTGGPNQPQHF
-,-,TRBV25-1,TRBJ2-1,TGTGCCAGCAGTGTTAACAGAGATGAGCAGTTCTTC,CASSVNRDEQFF
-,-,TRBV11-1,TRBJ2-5,TGTGCCAGCAGCTTCCAGGGTATGGAGACCCAGTACTTC,CASSFQGMETQYF
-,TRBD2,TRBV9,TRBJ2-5,TGTGCCAGCAGCGTAGTGGGACTACTCCAAGAGACCCAGTACTTC,CASSVVGLLQETQYF
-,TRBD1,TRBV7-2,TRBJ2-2,TGTGCCAGCAGCCCGACCAGGACAGGGATGGGCGGGGAGCTGTTTTTT,CASSPTRTGMGGELFF
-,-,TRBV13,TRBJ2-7,TGTGCCAGCAGCCAGCGAGGGTACGAGCAGTACTTC,CASSQRGYEQYF
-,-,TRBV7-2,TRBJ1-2,TGTGCCAGCAGCGACGACACAGGGATCTATGGCTACACCTTC,CASSDDTGIYGYTF
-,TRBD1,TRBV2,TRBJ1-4,TGTGCCAGCGGGGACAGGGGGAGCGGGGAAAAACTGTTTTTT,CASGDRGSGEKLFF
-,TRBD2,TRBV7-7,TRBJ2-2,TGTGCCAGCAGTAAAAGCGGGAGGGGCACCGGGGAGCTGTTTTTT,CASSKSGRGTGELFF
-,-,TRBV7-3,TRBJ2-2,TGTGCCAGCGGAACCGGGAGCGCTGGGGAGCTGTTTTTT,CASGTGSAGELFF
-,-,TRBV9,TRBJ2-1,TGTGCCAGCAGCGTAGTCTACTCCTACAATGAGCAGTTCTTC,CASSVVYSYNEQFF
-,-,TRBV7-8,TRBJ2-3,TGTGCCAGCAGCTTATTCGGCACAGATACGCAGTATTTT,CASSLFGTDTQYF
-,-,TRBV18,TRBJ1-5,TGTGCCAGCTCACCAATTTCTGTTGGCAATCAGCCCCAGCATTTT,CASSPISVGNQPQHF
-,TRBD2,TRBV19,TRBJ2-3,TGTGCCAGTAGCCCACTAGCGGGGGACACAGATACGCAGTATTTT,CASSPLAGDTDTQYF
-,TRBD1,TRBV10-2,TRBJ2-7,TGCGCCAGCAGTGACGGACAGGGGCGGTACGAGCAGTACTTC,CASSDGQGRYEQYF
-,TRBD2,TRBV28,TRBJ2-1,TGTGCCAGCAGCCTGTCCCTAGCGGGAGGTTTCCTGAACAATGAGCAGTTCTTC,CASSLSLAGGFLNNEQFF
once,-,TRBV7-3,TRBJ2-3,TGTGCCAGCAGCAAAACTAGAGATACGCAGTATTTT,CASSKTRDTQYF
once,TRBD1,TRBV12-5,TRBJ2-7,TGTGCTAGTAGCCGGGACAGGGGCTACGAGCAGTACTTC,CASSRDRGYEQYF
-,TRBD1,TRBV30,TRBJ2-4,TGTGCCTGGGATAGGGGGCCCCGGCAGTACTTC,CAWDRGPRQYF
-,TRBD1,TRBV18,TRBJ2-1,TGTGCCAGCTCAAAAATTGGGACAGGGAGAGGGAATGAGCAGTTCTTC,CASSKIGTGRGNEQFF
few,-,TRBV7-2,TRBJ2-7,TGTGCCAGCAGCTTCGGGGGTGGGCCCTACGAGCAGTACTTC,CASSFGGGPYEQYF
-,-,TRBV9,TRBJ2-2,TGTGCCAGCAGCCCCCAGGGGACCCTGGGGACCGGGGAGCTGTTTTTT,CASSPQGTLGTGELFF
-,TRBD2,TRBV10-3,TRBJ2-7,TGTGCCATCAGCCAGGGACTAGCGGCAACCTACGAGCAGTACTTC,CAISQGLAATYEQYF
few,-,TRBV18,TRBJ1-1,TGTGCCAGCTCACAGGACAGCACTGAAGCTTTCTTT,CASSQDSTEAFF